Shown below are 5 T cell receptor beta chains from a single sample sequenced in a study of post-analysis software for immune sequencing data. Study results and limitations: Included in a set of roughly five TRBV segments more frequent in patients than controls were TRBV5-6, TRBV5-1 and TRBV20-1.

The TCR beta cDNA libraries carried unique molecular identifiers. TCRdb itself ran the PCR reads through MiXCR, one entry per CDR3 protein. Here the sample spans hundreds of thousands of distinct CDR3 sequences, 25% to 30% being singletons. Their antigen targets remain unknown. Sequences were obtained from blood. These receptors originate from a girl between 10 and 17 years old with multiple sclerosis.

Only a few counts were recorded for this clonotype. The gene calls are TRBV6-2 or TRBV6-3 and TRBJ2-7; 10 bases match TRBD2. The CDR3 extends over 14 amino acids. Germline V gene data show CDR1 as MNHEY and CDR2 as SVGEGT. J was trimmed by 0 bases and V by 5 bases; bases with no gene match: 1. CDR3 DNA sequence: TGTGCCAGCAGTGGACTAGCGGTCTCCTACGAGCAGTACTTC. Its protein is CASSGLAVSYEQYF.

This clonotype has just a few counts. V and J are TRBV4-2 and TRBJ2-7; 13 nucleotides align to TRBD2. Germline CDR1 reads LGHNA; CDR2 reads YNFKEQ. The CDR3 consists of 16 residues. V trimming: 3 bases; J trimming: 2 bases; junction bases outside the gene matches: 4. The CDR3 DNA reads as TGTGCCAGCAGCCATCCCGGGACTAGCGGGACCTACGAGCAGTACTTC. Translated: CASSHPGTSGTYEQYF.

Of note for this clonotype: No conserved phenylalanine or tryptophan ends this CDR3, so it is likely a read error. The V call is TRBV28, the J call TRBJ1-5; tentatively, D is TRBD1 (6 bases). This CDR3 region has 14 residues. Germline CDR1 is MDHEN and CDR2 is SYDVKM. Deletions cut 6 bases from V and 3 bases from J, with 12 bases between. The CDR3 DNA reads as TGTGCCAGCAGCGCGACAGGAGACAATCAGCCCCAGCATTGT. This codes for CASSATGDNQPQHC.

The chain joins TRBV28 to TRBJ2-5; no clear D. In germline, CDR1 is MDHEN, CDR2 SYDVKM. V lost 5 bases and J lost 1, with 11 bases in between. The length of the CDR3 is 14 residues. The CDR3 protein is CASSPWAGQETQYF. For the CDR3, the DNA is TGTGCCAGCAGTCCCTGGGCAGGCCAAGAGACCCAGTACTTC.

This clonotype was detected only once. At one end, the junction sequence differs from germline, possibly due to a read error. The chain is built from TRBV6-2 or TRBV6-3 and TRBJ2-1; D perhaps matches TRBD1 (5 bases). The CDR3 totals 14 residues. CDR1 is MNHEY and CDR2 is SVGEGT in the germline V gene. The CDR3 region is CASSYAPLDNGQFF. DNA for the CDR3: TGTGCCAGCAGTTACGCCCCGTTGGACAATGGGCAGTTCTTC.